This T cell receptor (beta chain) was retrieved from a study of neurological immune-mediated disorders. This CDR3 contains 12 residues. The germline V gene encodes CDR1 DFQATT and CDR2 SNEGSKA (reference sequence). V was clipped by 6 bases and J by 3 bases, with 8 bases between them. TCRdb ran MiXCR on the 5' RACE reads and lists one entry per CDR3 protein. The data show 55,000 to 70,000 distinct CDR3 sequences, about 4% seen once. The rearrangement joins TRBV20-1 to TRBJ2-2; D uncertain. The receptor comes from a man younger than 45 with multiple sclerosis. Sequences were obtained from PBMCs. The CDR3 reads CSAPLDTGELFF. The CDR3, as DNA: TGCAGTGCGCCTCTAGACACCGGGGAGCTGTTTTTT.